The 31 T cell receptor beta chains given below trace back to one sample, sequenced in a study of T cell repertoires in cytomegalovirus infection. These receptors have no known antigen. MiXCR, run by TCRdb on the reads, gives a single entry per CDR3 protein. The top ten hold 79% of the sample, which has some 68,000 distinct CDR3 sequences, 20% to 25% seen once. The source material was PBMCs, sequenced either directly or after in vitro stimulation (not recorded which). Receptor source: a human donor in good health (CMV status not recorded). Some clones in this sample may be carry-over from other donors' samples.

In this sample, this clonotype turned up many times. The CDR3 region is CASSLAPETQYF. In nucleotides, the CDR3 is TGTGCCAGCAGCTTAGCTCCGGAGACCCAGTACTTC. The J gene is TRBJ2-5, the V gene TRBV7-2; no definite D call. The V gene's germline CDR1 is SGHTA and CDR2 FQGNSA. V dropped 0 bases and J dropped 5 bases, with 4 bases sitting between them. The CDR3 loop spans 12 amino acids.

The gene calls are TRBV5-6 and TRBJ2-5; D unresolved. The CDR3 loop spans 12 amino acids. CDR1 is SGHDT and CDR2 is YYEEEE in the germline V gene. The V and J ends lost 6 bases and 4 bases respectively, with 10 bases between them. In DNA, the CDR3 is TGTGCCAGCATGTCCCTTGGAGAGACCCAGTACTTC. Amino acids: CASMSLGETQYF.

The chain carries TRBV7-2 and TRBJ2-1, with D uncertain. The germline gives CDR1 SGHTA, CDR2 FQGNSA. V was pared by 5 bases and J by 0 bases, with 11 bases between. CDR3 length: 15 residues. The CDR3 region is CASSPNTDSYNEQFF. CDR3 DNA sequence: TGTGCCAGCAGCCCAAACACCGACTCCTACAATGAGCAGTTCTTC.

The genes are TRBV6-2 or TRBV6-3 and TRBJ2-3; D is unresolved. The CDR3 totals 12 residues. The germline V gene encodes CDR1 MNHEY and CDR2 SVGEGT. V was cut by 6 bases and J by 4 bases, with 8 bases left in between. CDR3 sequence: CASRTSADTQYF. The CDR3 DNA reads TGTGCCAGCAGAACGTCCGCAGATACGCAGTATTTT.

This clonotype appeared many times. The chain employs TRBV7-2 and TRBJ2-1; 11 bases are shared with TRBD2. Per germline, CDR1 SGHTA and CDR2 FQGNSA. The CDR3 loop spans 15 amino acids. Unmatched junction bases numbered 8, after V lost 5 bases and J lost 8 bases. The DNA for the CDR3 is TGTGCCAGCAGCGAAACTAGCGGGAGCTTCCATGAGCAGTTCTTC. It specifies CASSETSGSFHEQFF.

In its sample, this clonotype was seen a few times. The chain has TRBV7-3 and TRBJ2-5; 9 bases are shared with TRBD2. This CDR3 spans 16 amino acids. Germline CDR1 is SGHTA and CDR2 is FQGTGA. J was trimmed by 5 bases and V by 5 bases; bases with no gene match: 12. The CDR3 nucleotides are TGTGCCAGCAGCCCGGGACTAGCCTCCCTACAGGAGACCCAGTACTTC. Translation: CASSPGLASLQETQYF.

This clonotype showed up just a few times. This rearrangement joins TRBV11-3 to TRBJ2-1; TRBD2 agrees at 14 bases. Germline CDR1 and CDR2: SGHNT and YENEEA. With 3 bases clipped from V and 10 bases from J, the junction kept 11 bases outside the gene matches. CDR3 length equals 17 residues. The CDR3 is CASSFQHGTSGSGEQFF. Written as DNA, the CDR3 is TGTGCCAGCAGCTTTCAACACGGGACTAGCGGGAGTGGCGAGCAGTTCTTC.

The CDR3 DNA reads TGTGCCAGTTCTCCGGCGGGCGTCCCCTACGAGCAGTACTTC. Translating it yields CASSPAGVPYEQYF. This chain links TRBV19 with TRBJ2-7; perhaps TRBD2 as D (5 bases). This CDR3 region has 14 residues. V lost 8 bases and J 2 bases, leaving 16 bases between the germline ends. Germline V gene data show CDR1 as LNHDA and CDR2 as SQIVND (reference sequence). Filled out from reference TRBV19 and TRBJ2-7, the complete variable domain reads DGGITQSPKYLFRKEGQNVTLSCEQNLNHDAMYWYRQDPGQGLRLIYYSQIVNDFQKGDIAEGYSVSREKKESFPLTVTSAQKNPTAFYLCASSPAGVPYEQYFGPGTRLTVT.

The CDR3 nucleotides are TGCAGTGCCCGCATGGCGTCAGGGGATGAAGAGACCCAGTACTTC. Translation gives CSARMASGDEETQYF. The gene calls are TRBV20-1 and TRBJ2-5, with D tentatively TRBD1 (6 bases). Germline CDR1 reads DFQATT; CDR2 reads SNEGSKA (reference sequence). The CDR3 length is 15 residues. V was trimmed by 6 bases and J by 3 bases, leaving 20 bases between them.

This clonotype showed up just a few times. CDR3 nucleotides: TGTGCCAGCAGCTTAGGACTAGCGGGAGAGTACAATGAGCAGTTCTTC. Residues: CASSLGLAGEYNEQFF. The chain has TRBV11-3 and TRBJ2-1; 12 positions agree with TRBD2. Germline trimming cut 1 base from V and 4 bases from J; bases unmatched to any gene: 2. CDR1 is SGHNT, CDR2 YENEEA, per germline. CDR3 length: 16 amino acids.

This clonotype has only a few counts. The rearrangement links TRBV11-2 to TRBJ2-2, with a weak D call TRBD1 (5 bases). Germline V CDR1 and CDR2: SGHAT, FQNNGV. This CDR3 is 18 amino acids long. Between the trimmed V and J ends, which lost 3 bases and 4 bases, there was a span of 21 bases. Written as DNA, the CDR3 is TGTGCCAGCAGCTTCGACAGAACGGCATTTTTGGGCACCGGGGAGCTGTTTTTT. It translates to CASSFDRTAFLGTGELFF.

The genes are TRBV12-3 or TRBV12-4 and TRBJ2-5; TRBD1 agrees at 7 bases. The CDR3 has 13 residues. V was pared by 6 bases and J by 5 bases, with 6 bases of the junction left unmatched. DNA of the CDR3: TGTGCCAGCAGCAACAGGGGTCTGGAGACCCAGTACTTC. Its translation is CASSNRGLETQYF.

The gene calls are TRBV7-8 and TRBJ1-1, with D perhaps matching TRBD1 (6 bases). The CDR3 has 14 residues. V was trimmed by 4 bases and J by 4 bases, leaving 13 bases between them. CDR1 is SGHVS and CDR2 is FQNEAQ in the germline V gene. The CDR3 nucleotides read TGTGCCAGCAGCTCAACAGGGCTGGGCACTGAAGCTTTCTTT. Protein sequence: CASSSTGLGTEAFF.

This clonotype has at least ten counts. This rearrangement joins TRBV7-2 to TRBJ2-3, with D uncertain. V was shortened by 4 bases and J by 2 bases, with 10 bases between the two germline ends. This CDR3 comprises 14 residues. Germline V gene sequence: CDR1 SGHTA, CDR2 FQGNSA. The CDR3 DNA follows: TGTGCCAGCAGCTGGTCCGGTCCCACAGATACGCAGTATTTT. Translating it yields CASSWSGPTDTQYF.

The chain combines TRBV5-5 with TRBJ2-3, with 9 bases aligning to TRBD2. This CDR3 is 16 amino acids long. Germline CDR1 is SGHKS and CDR2 is YYEKEE (reference sequence). V shed 0 bases and J 1 base; nucleotides not matched to a gene: 3. This CDR3 is CASSLGVAGGTDTQYF. The DNA for the CDR3 is TGTGCCAGCAGCTTGGGCGTAGCGGGAGGCACAGATACGCAGTATTTT.

This clonotype was recorded at least ten times. The V call is TRBV7-2, the J call TRBJ2-7; 7 bases fit TRBD1. V trimming: 0 bases; J trimming: 4 bases; junction bases outside the gene matches: 6. Germline-derived CDR1 and CDR2 are SGHTA and FQGNSA. CDR3 size: 15 residues. The CDR3 here is CASSLAGTATYEQYV. CDR3 nucleotide sequence: TGTGCCAGCAGCTTAGCTGGGACAGCTACTTACGAGCAGTACGTC.

The chain couples TRBV7-9 to TRBJ2-1, with TRBD2 identical over 7 bases. The CDR3 loop spans 13 amino acids. CDR1 is SEHNR and CDR2 is FQNEAQ in the germline V gene (reference sequence). The J segment lost 12 bases and the V segment lost 5 bases, leaving 10 bases of the junction unmatched. CDR3 residues: CASSDRGLAGQFF. CDR3 DNA sequence: TGTGCCAGCAGCGATAGAGGGTTAGCGGGGCAGTTCTTC.

This clonotype showed up just a few times. The V and J genes are TRBV6-6 and TRBJ2-6, with 11 bases fitting TRBD1. J lost 0 bases, V lost 0 bases, and 4 bases had no gene match. CDR1 and CDR2 from the germline V gene are MNHNY and SVGAGI (reference sequence). The CDR3 is 19 amino acids. CDR3 in amino acids: CASSYSGTGGSSGANVLTF. The CDR3 coding sequence is TGTGCCAGCAGTTACTCCGGGACAGGGGGATCCTCTGGGGCCAACGTCCTGACTTTC.

This clonotype has just a few counts. The genes are TRBV20-1 and TRBJ2-7; 8 bases agree with TRBD2. There are 14 residues in the CDR3. Germline CDR1 DFQATT, CDR2 SNEGSKA (reference sequence). V was pared by 3 bases and J by 5 bases, with 9 bases of the junction left unmatched. The DNA of the CDR3 is TGCAGTGCTAGTCCGAGCGGGAGTGTCCACGAGCAGTACTTC. Translated: CSASPSGSVHEQYF.

As to this clonotype: This may be a read error, as it is one base from a much larger clone. V is TRBV7-2 and J is TRBJ2-2; tentative D call: TRBD1 (5 bases). CDR3 length equals 16 residues. Looked up from germline, CDR1 is SGHTA and CDR2 is FQGNSA. CDR3 amino acids: CASGLQGAINTGELFF. The CDR3 nucleotides are TGTGCCAGCGGCTTACAAGGGGCAATTAACACCGGGGAGCTGTTTTTT.

The CDR3 loop reads CASSLVRQGRDTEAFF. The CDR3 DNA sequence: TGTGCCAGCAGCTTAGTCCGACAGGGAAGGGATACTGAAGCTTTCTTT. V and J are TRBV7-8 and TRBJ1-1, with TRBD1 identical over 7 bases. Looked up from germline, CDR1 is SGHVS and CDR2 is FQNEAQ. V shed 1 base and J 5 bases; nucleotides not matched to a gene: 10. There are 16 residues in the CDR3. The whole variable domain, filled in from reference TRBV7-8 and TRBJ1-1, reads GAGVSQSPRYKVAKRGQDVALRCDPISGHVSLFWYQQALGQGPEFLTYFQNEAQLDKSGLPSDRFFAERPEGSVSTLKIQRTQQEDSAVYLCASSLVRQGRDTEAFFGQGTRLTVV.

The gene calls are TRBV25-1 and TRBJ1-4, with D possibly TRBD1 on 5 matching bases. This CDR3 contains 14 residues. V dropped 3 bases and J dropped 7 bases, with 12 bases sitting between them. Germline loops: CDR1 MGHDK, CDR2 SYGVNS. The DNA for the CDR3 is TGTGCCAGCAGTGACGGGACCGATTCTGAAAAACTGTTTTTT. Amino acid sequence: CASSDGTDSEKLFF.

This clonotype has just a few counts. This chain links TRBV27 with TRBJ2-7; D gene unclear. This CDR3 region has 11 residues. With 4 bases removed from V and 0 bases from J, the gap between germline ends came to 1 base. The germline gives CDR1 MNHEY, CDR2 SMNVEV (reference sequence). The CDR3 sequence: CASSSSYEQYF. CDR3 DNA sequence: TGTGCCAGCAGTTCCTCCTACGAGCAGTACTTC.

CDR3 nucleotides: TGTGCCAGCAGTGAGGAATCAGGTAACACTGAAGCTTTCTTT. It encodes CASSEESGNTEAFF. The V call is TRBV2, the J call TRBJ1-1; D uncertain. Germline V lookup: CDR1 SNHLY, CDR2 FYNNEI. Trimming took 3 bases from V and 2 from J, leaving 10 bases between them. This CDR3 has 14 amino acids.

This clonotype was counted only a few times. V gene TRBV20-1 combines with J gene TRBJ2-1; 8 bases are shared with TRBD2. The CDR3 extends over 15 amino acids. Germline trimming cut 6 bases from V and 4 bases from J; bases unmatched to any gene: 11. Germline V gene sequence: CDR1 DFQATT, CDR2 SNEGSKA (reference sequence). This CDR3 reads CSAVEGSGRYNEQFF. The CDR3, as DNA: TGCAGTGCCGTGGAGGGAAGCGGGAGATACAATGAGCAGTTCTTC.

The CDR3 region has the DNA TGTGCCAGCAGCTCGGAGAACAGGGGACCTGAAGCTTTCTTT. Translated: CASSSENRGPEAFF. The rearrangement joins TRBV7-9 to TRBJ1-1; 7 nucleotides agree with TRBD1. The germline V gene has CDR1 SEHNR and CDR2 FQNEAQ (reference sequence). The J segment lost 6 bases and the V segment lost 4 bases, leaving 8 bases of the junction unmatched. The CDR3 runs 14 residues. Full variable domain (missing parts from reference TRBV7-9 and TRBJ1-1): DTGVSQNPRHKITKRGQNVTFRCDPISEHNRLYWYRQTLGQGPEFLTYFQNEAQLEKSRLLSDRFSAERPKGSFSTLEIQRTEQGDSAMYLCASSSENRGPEAFFGQGTRLTVV.

With respect to this clonotype: This could be a read error, since a much larger clone is one nucleotide away. The chain has TRBV7-2 and TRBJ2-5, with 12 bases matching TRBD2. Germline CDR1 is SGHTA and CDR2 is FQGNSA. The V gene end was trimmed by 5 bases and the J gene end by 5 bases; junction bases not matched to a gene: 9. This CDR3 contains 16 residues. Here the CDR3 reads CASSGRTSGTIETQYF. The CDR3 nucleotides are TGTGCCAGCAGCGGGCGGACTAGCGGGACTATTGAGACCCAGTACTTC.

V gene TRBV4-1 combines with J gene TRBJ2-7, with 8 bases identical to TRBD1. The CDR3 runs 17 residues. J gave up 6 bases and V 4 bases, and 17 bases lay outside the gene matches. Germline loops: CDR1 MGHRA, CDR2 YSYEKL. This CDR3 reads CASSRKPPRDRYFEQYV. The CDR3 nucleotides are TGCGCCAGCAGCCGCAAGCCCCCGCGGGACAGGTACTTCGAGCAGTACGTC.

This clonotype came up a few times. The J gene is TRBJ1-3, the V gene TRBV29-1; perhaps TRBD1 as D (5 bases). Deletions cut 5 bases from V and 4 bases from J, with 12 bases between. The CDR3 runs to 13 residues. The germline gives CDR1 SQVTM, CDR2 ANQGSEA. The CDR3 is CSVSQGQGNTIYF. CDR3 bases: TGCAGCGTTAGCCAGGGCCAAGGAAACACCATATATTTT. The full variable domain, with the rest looked up from reference TRBV29-1 and TRBJ1-3, is SAVISQKPSRDICQRGTSLTIQCQVDSQVTMMFWYRQQPGQSLTLIATANQGSEATYESGFVIDKFPISRPNLTFSTLTVSNMSPEDSSIYLCSVSQGQGNTIYFGEGSWLTVV.

Remarks on this clonotype: A much larger clone lies a single base off, so this may be a read error. The CDR3 carries no conserved terminal phenylalanine or tryptophan, so it likely arises from a read error. The CDR3 bases are TGTGCCAGCAGCTTAGTAGTAGGGGGGGATCAGCCCCAGCATTCT. As protein: CASSLVVGGDQPQHS. This chain connects TRBV7-2 to TRBJ1-5, with TRBD1 as a possible D gene (6 bases). V gave up 1 base and J gave up 5 bases, with 12 bases separating them. The germline V gene has CDR1 SGHTA and CDR2 FQGNSA. There are 15 residues in the CDR3.

The gene calls are TRBV27 and TRBJ2-3, with 12 bases aligning to TRBD2. The V segment lost 5 bases and the J segment 5 bases; nucleotides outside the gene matches: 8. The CDR3 extends over 16 amino acids. Per the germline V gene, CDR1 is MNHEY and CDR2 is SMNVEV (reference sequence). CDR3 nucleotide sequence: TGTGCCAGCAGTCTCCGATTACTAGCGGGAGGAGATACGCAGTATTTT. Protein product: CASSLRLLAGGDTQYF.